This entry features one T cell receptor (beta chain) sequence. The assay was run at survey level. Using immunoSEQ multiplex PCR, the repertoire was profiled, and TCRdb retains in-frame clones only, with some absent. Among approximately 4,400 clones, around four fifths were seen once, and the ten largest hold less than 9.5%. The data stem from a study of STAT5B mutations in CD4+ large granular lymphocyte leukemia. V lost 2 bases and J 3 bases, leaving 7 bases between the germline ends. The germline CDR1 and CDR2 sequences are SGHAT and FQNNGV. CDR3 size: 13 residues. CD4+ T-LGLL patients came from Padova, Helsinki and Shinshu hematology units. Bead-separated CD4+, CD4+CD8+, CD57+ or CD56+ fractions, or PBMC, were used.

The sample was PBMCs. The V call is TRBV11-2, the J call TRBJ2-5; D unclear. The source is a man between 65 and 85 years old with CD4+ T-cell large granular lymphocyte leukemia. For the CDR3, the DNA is TGTGCCAGCAGCTTATATTACGAAGAGACCCAGTACTTC. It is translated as CASSLYYEETQYF.